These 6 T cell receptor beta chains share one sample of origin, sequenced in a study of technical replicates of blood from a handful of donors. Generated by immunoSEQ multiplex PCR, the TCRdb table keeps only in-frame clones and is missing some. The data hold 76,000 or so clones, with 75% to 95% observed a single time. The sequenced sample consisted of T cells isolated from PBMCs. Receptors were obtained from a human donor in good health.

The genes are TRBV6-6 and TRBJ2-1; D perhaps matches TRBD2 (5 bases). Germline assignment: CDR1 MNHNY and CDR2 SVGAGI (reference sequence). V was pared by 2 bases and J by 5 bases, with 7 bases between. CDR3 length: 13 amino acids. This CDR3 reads CASSYPGDNEQFF. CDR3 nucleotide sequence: TGTGCCAGCAGTTACCCCGGGGACAATGAGCAGTTCTTC.

The CDR3 DNA reads as TGTGCCAGCAGCCAAGATTCCAGGCCTGCAACTAATGAAAAACTGTTTTTT. Translating it yields CASSQDSRPATNEKLFF. The chain combines TRBV4-2 with TRBJ1-4; D uncertain. Germline V gene lookup returns CDR1 LGHNA and CDR2 YNFKEQ. CDR3 length: 17 residues. V lost 0 bases and J lost 0, with 11 bases in between.

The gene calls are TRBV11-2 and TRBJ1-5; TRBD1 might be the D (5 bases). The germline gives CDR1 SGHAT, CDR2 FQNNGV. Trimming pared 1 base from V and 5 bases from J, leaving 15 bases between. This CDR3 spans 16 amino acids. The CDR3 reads CASSLGRGDSHQPQHF. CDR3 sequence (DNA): TGTGCCAGCAGCTTAGGCCGAGGGGACTCGCATCAGCCCCAGCATTTT.

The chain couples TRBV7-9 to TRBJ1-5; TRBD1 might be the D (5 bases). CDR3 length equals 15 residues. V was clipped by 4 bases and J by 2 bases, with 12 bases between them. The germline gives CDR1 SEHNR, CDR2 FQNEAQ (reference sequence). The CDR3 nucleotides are TGTGCCAGCAGCTCAGGGACTTTCGGCAATCAGCCCCAGCATTTT. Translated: CASSSGTFGNQPQHF.

Written as DNA, the CDR3 is TGCGCCAGCAGCCCGGAGATTAGCTCTGGAAACACCATATATTTT. Translating gives CASSPEISSGNTIYF. The V call is TRBV4-1, the J call TRBJ1-3; the D is unclear. The CDR3 totals 15 residues. V was pared by 4 bases and J by 0 bases, with 10 bases between. Germline V gene data show CDR1 as MGHRA and CDR2 as YSYEKL.

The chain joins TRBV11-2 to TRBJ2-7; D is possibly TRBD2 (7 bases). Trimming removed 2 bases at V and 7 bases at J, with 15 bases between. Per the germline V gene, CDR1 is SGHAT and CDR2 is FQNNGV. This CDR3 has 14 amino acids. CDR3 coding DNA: TGTGCCAGCAGCTTATTTCGGGGGGCGCGGGAGCAGTACTTC. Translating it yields CASSLFRGAREQYF.